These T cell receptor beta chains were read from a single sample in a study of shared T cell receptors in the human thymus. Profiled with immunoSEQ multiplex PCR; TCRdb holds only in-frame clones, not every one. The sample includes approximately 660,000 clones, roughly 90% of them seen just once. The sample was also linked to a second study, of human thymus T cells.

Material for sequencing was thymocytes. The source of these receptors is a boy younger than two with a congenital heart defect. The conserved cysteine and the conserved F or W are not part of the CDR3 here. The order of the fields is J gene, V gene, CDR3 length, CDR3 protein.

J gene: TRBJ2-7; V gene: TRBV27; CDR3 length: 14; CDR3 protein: ASSSPGQGGSYEQY
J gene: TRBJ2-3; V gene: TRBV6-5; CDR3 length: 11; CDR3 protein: ASSSDTSDTQY
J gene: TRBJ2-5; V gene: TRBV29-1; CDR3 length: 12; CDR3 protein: SVAPRTGRETQY
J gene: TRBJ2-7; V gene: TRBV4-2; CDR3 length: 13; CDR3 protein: ASSPAQRDTYEQY
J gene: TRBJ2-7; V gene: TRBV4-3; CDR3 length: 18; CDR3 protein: ASSQVSTWASGETTYEQY
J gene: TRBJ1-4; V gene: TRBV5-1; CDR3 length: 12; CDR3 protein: ASSLGGANEKLF
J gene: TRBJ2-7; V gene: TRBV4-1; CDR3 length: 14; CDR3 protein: ASSQVDDRGCYEQY
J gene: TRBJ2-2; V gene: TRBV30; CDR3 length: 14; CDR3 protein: AWSVISGSNTGELF
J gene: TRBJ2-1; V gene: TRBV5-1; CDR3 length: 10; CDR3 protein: ADGGVGDEQF
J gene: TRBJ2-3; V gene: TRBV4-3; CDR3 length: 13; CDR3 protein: ASSQEGTAGDTQY
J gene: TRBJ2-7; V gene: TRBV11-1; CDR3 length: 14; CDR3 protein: ASSLGGRPPMREQY
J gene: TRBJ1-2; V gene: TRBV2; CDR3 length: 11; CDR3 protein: ASSEGPSAGYT
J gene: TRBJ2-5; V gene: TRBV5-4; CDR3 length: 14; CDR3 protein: ASSLETGTEQETQY
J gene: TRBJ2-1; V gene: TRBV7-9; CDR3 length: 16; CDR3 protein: ASSLAQVTGTGHNEQF
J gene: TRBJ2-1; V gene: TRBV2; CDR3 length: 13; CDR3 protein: ASSAGTSGLRGQF
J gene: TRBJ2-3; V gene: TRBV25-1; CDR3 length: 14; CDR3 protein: ASRLPGHSAPDTQY
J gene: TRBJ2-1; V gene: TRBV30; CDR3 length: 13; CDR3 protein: AWSSGLAGGPEQF
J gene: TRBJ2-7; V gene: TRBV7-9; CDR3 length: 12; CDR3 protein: ASGGSGRFDEQY
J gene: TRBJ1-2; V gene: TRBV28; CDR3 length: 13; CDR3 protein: ASSFSPRGVSGYT
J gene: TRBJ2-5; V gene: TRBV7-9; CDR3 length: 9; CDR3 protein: ATTGGETQY
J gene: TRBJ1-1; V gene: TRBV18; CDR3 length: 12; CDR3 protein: ASSPGAGLAEAF
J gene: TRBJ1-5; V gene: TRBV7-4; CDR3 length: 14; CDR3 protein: ASSSGQGTGGQPQH
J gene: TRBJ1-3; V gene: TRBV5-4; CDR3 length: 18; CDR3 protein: ASSLLRTVGSGNPGNTIY
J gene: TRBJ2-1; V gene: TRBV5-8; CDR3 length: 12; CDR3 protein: ASSPRTPELGQF
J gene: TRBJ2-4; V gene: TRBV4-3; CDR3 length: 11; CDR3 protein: ASSPGSQDIQY
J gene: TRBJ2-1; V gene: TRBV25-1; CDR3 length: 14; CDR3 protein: ASSALGGVGNDEQF
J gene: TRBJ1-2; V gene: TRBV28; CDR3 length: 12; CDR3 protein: ASSPGTVDYGYT
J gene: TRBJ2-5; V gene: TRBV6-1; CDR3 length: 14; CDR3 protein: ASSEGDRGYQETQY
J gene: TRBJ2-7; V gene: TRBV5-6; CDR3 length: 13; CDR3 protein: ASSSFPHASYEQY
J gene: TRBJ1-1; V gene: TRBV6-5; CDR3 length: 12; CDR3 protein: ASSYSTVEAEAF
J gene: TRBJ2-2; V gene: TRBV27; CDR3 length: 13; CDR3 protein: ASRIGQGANGELF
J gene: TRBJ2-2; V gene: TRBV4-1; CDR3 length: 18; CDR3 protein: ASSQEAGGSGRAGTGELF
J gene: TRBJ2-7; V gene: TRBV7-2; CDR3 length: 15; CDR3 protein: ASSQNRLAGGRDEQY
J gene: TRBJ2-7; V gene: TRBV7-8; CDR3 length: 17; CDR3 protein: ASSPKPSVDRPLSYEQY
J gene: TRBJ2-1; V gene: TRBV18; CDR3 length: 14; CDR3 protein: ASSPTRVHSYNEQF
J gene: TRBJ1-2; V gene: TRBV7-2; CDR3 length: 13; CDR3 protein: ASSPPGDSNYGYT
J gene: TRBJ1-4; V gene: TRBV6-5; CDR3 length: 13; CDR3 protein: ASSNWDRSYEKLF
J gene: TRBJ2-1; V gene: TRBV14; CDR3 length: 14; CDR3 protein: ASSPGAKQALNEQF
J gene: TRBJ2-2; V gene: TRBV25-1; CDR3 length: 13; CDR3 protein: ASSVLAGEGGELF
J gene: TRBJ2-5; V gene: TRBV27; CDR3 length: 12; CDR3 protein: ASSSRTLQETQY
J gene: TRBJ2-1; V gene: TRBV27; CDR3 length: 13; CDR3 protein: ASSLSKRSYNEQF
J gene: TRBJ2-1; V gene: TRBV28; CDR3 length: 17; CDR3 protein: ASGEGERGDRDFLNEQF
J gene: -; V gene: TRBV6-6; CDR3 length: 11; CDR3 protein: ASSSRDDYEQY
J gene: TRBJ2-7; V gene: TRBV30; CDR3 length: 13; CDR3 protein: AWSLLTSGDYEQY
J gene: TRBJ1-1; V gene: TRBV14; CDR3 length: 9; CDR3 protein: ASSQVGRAF
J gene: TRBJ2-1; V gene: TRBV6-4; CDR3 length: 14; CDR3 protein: ASRPLAGGSYNEQF
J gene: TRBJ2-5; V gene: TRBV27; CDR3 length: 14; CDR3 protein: ASSLRATGGSETQY
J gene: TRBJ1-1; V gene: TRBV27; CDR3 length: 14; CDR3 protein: ASMGRVRGMNTEAF
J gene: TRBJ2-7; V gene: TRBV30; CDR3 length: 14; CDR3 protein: AWSTQSRERSYEQY
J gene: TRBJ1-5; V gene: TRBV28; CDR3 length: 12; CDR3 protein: ASSHDRGGQPQH
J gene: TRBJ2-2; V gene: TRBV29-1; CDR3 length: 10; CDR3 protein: SVEGGPGELF